One sample yielded the 27 T cell receptor beta chains listed below, sequenced in a study of control samples from healthy donors and cancer patients. Sequencing was performed with immunoSEQ multiplex PCR; in TCRdb, only in-frame clones are kept and a portion is missing. The data contain around 84,000 clones, 91% of them singletons. Material: blood. The receptors were gathered from a man aged 25 to 40 in good health.

This chain joins TRBV5-1 and TRBJ2-7; TRBD2 is a possible D gene (5 bases). CDR1 is SGHRS and CDR2 is YFSETQ in the germline V gene. The V end was cut by 0 bases, the J end by 6 bases, with 10 bases between. The CDR3 covers 13 residues. CDR3 loop: CASSLAAGREQYF. In nucleotides, the CDR3 is TGCGCCAGCAGCTTGGCGGCGGGCCGCGAGCAGTACTTC.

This clone was seen a single time. The chain is built from TRBV30 and TRBJ2-1, with D unclear. Trimming took 0 bases from V and 8 from J, leaving 11 bases between them. CDR1 is GTSNPN and CDR2 is SVGIG in the germline V gene (reference sequence). The CDR3 runs 13 residues. The CDR3 region is CAWSVGHADEQFF. The CDR3 nucleotides read TGTGCCTGGAGTGTAGGGCACGCCGATGAGCAGTTCTTC.

The sample holds one count of this clone. The gene calls are TRBV6-9 and TRBJ1-6; D may be TRBD1 (5 bases). V was shortened by 9 bases and J by 5 bases, with 11 bases between the two germline ends. CDR3 length: 13 amino acids. Germline assignment: CDR1 MNHGY and CDR2 SVAAGI. CDR3 nucleotide sequence: TGTGCCAGGATGACAGTTCATAATTCACCCCTCCACTTT. It codes for CARMTVHNSPLHF.

The chain recombines TRBV24-1 with TRBJ2-3; TRBD2 aligns across 9 bases. Germline V lookup: CDR1 KGHDR, CDR2 SFDVKD. This CDR3 region has 15 residues. Trimming cost V 4 bases and J 6 bases; bases outside gene matches: 7. This chain's CDR3 is CATSEAAGGPDTQYF. The CDR3 nucleotides are TGTGCCACCAGTGAGGCAGCGGGAGGCCCCGATACGCAGTATTTT.

The V call is TRBV4-1, the J call TRBJ1-1; D ambiguous. Germline V gives CDR1 MGHRA, CDR2 YSYEKL. The CDR3 has 18 amino acids. With 0 bases removed from V and 3 bases from J, the gap between germline ends came to 20 bases. The CDR3 region is CASSQEQEVDQLDTEAFF. CDR3 bases: TGCGCCAGCAGCCAAGAGCAAGAGGTCGACCAACTGGACACTGAAGCTTTCTTT.

As DNA, the CDR3 is TGCGCCAGCAGCTCCGGACAGGGGGCGCATGGCTACACCTTC. As protein: CASSSGQGAHGYTF. This rearrangement joins TRBV5-1 to TRBJ1-2; 11 positions match TRBD1. Trimming removed 3 bases from V and 6 bases from J; junction bases left unmatched: 4. CDR1 is SGHRS and CDR2 is YFSETQ in the germline V gene. The CDR3 totals 14 residues.

This chain joins TRBV5-1 and TRBJ2-2, with D tentatively TRBD1 or TRBD2 (5 bases each). This CDR3 region has 14 residues. V was trimmed by 0 bases and J by 4 bases, leaving 7 bases between them. Germline V gene lookup returns CDR1 SGHRS and CDR2 YFSETQ. CDR3 bases: TGCGCCAGCAGCTTGGGGGGGATCACCGGGGAGCTGTTTTTT. Amino acids: CASSLGGITGELFF.

The J gene is TRBJ2-7, the V gene TRBV12-3 or TRBV12-4; no firm D call. The CDR3 loop spans 13 amino acids. Trimming took 2 bases from V and 5 from J, leaving 10 bases between them. CDR3 DNA: TGTGCCAGCAGTTTAAAAGATGACAACGAGCAGTACTTC. It yields the protein CASSLKDDNEQYF.

About this clone itself: Because the CDR3's place on the DNA is in doubt, the DNA is left out and the CDR3 is given as listed by TCRdb. This chain connects TRBV28 to TRBJ1-3; TRBD1, as called in the table, went unchecked against the DNA. The CDR3 adds up to 16 amino acids, both ends counted. Germline CDR1 reads MDHEN; CDR2 reads SYDVKM. CDR3 in amino acids: CASSFLAGPPGNTIYF.

The CDR3 region is CASSLPGLGNTIYF. DNA of the CDR3: TGTGCCAGCAGCTTGCCAGGGCTTGGAAACACCATATATTTT. This chain connects TRBV5-5 to TRBJ1-3, with D possibly matching TRBD1 (5 bases). The CDR3 is made up of 14 amino acids. Trimming removed 1 base at V and 3 bases at J, with 8 bases between. From germline, CDR1 is SGHKS and CDR2 YYEKEE (reference sequence).

The chain carries TRBV6-5 and TRBJ2-7; TRBD1 matches 7 bases. The CDR3 runs 14 residues. Germline trimming cut 6 bases from V and 5 bases from J; bases unmatched to any gene: 10. The V gene's germline CDR1 is MNHEY and CDR2 SVGAGI. The CDR3 nucleotides read TGTGCCAGCAGGGACGACAGGGCTGGCGACGAGCAGTACTTC. Amino acids: CASRDDRAGDEQYF.

The V and J genes are TRBV30 and TRBJ1-5; a weak D match, TRBD1 (5 bases). This CDR3 region has 14 residues. Trimming removed 5 bases from V and 3 bases from J, with 14 bases in between. Germline values: CDR1 GTSNPN, CDR2 SVGIG (reference sequence). The CDR3, as DNA: TGTGCCTGGCGGCAGGGTGAGTCCAATCAGCCCCAGCATTTT. It specifies CAWRQGESNQPQHF.

The chain is built from TRBV7-2 and TRBJ2-3; D uncertain. Trimming removed 4 bases from V and 11 bases from J, with 13 bases in between. Germline lookup yields CDR1 SGHTA and CDR2 FQGNSA. The CDR3 runs to 12 residues. The CDR3 is CASSSSRVGQYF. Here the CDR3 DNA reads TGTGCCAGCAGCTCAAGTCGGGTCGGGCAGTATTTT.

Here the CDR3 DNA reads TGTGCCAGTAGTATAGGAGGCGGCCGTGGAGAAAAACTGTTTTTT. This translates into CASSIGGGRGEKLFF. The chain joins TRBV19 to TRBJ1-4; D call uncertain. The V end lost 1 base, the J end lost 8 bases, and 14 bases lay between the germline ends. The CDR3 is 15 residues long. Per germline, CDR1 LNHDA and CDR2 SQIVND (reference sequence). Full variable domain (outside the CDR3, taken from reference TRBV19 and TRBJ1-4): DGGITQSPKYLFRKEGQNVTLSCEQNLNHDAMYWYRQDPGQGLRLIYYSQIVNDFQKGDIAEGYSVSREKKESFPLTVTSAQKNPTAFYLCASSIGGGRGEKLFFGSGTQLSVL.

This clone has a single count. The chain links TRBV5-1 to TRBJ2-7; D may match TRBD1 or TRBD2 (6 bases each). The CDR3 has 15 residues. Trimming cost V 4 bases and J 8 bases, with 22 bases left between them. CDR1 is SGHRS, CDR2 YFSETQ, per germline. The CDR3 DNA reads TGCGCCAGCAGCCCCACGGGGGCGTTTGACCTTCAGCAGTACTTC. Translated: CASSPTGAFDLQQYF.

V is TRBV19 and J is TRBJ2-5; either TRBD1 or TRBD2 may supply D (5 bases each). Germline assignment: CDR1 LNHDA and CDR2 SQIVND (reference sequence). V lost 8 bases to trimming and J lost 7 bases, with 20 bases between them. The CDR3 is made up of 14 amino acids. In DNA form, the CDR3 reads TGTGCCAGTGGGGCAGTAGCCGACGGAGGGACCCAGTACTTC. Residues: CASGAVADGGTQYF.

The CDR3 here is CASSPQGVPNQPQHF. The DNA for the CDR3 is TGTGCCAGCAGCCCCCAAGGGGTGCCCAATCAGCCCCAGCATTTT. The chain carries TRBV7-9 and TRBJ1-5; a weak D match, TRBD1 (5 bases). This CDR3 region has 15 residues. Germline CDR1 reads SEHNR; CDR2 reads FQNEAQ (reference sequence). V was clipped by 5 bases and J by 3 bases, with 14 bases between them.

The sample holds one count of this clone. The chain employs TRBV10-2 and TRBJ2-5; 9 bases line up with TRBD2. The germline V gene has CDR1 WSHSY and CDR2 SAAADI. With 9 bases clipped from V and 5 bases from J, the junction kept 7 bases outside the gene matches. This CDR3 is 13 amino acids long. Here the CDR3 reads CASLAGAGETQYF. The CDR3 region has the DNA TGCGCCAGTTTAGCGGGAGCGGGGGAGACCCAGTACTTC.

The rearrangement joins TRBV18 to TRBJ1-6; no definite D call. The ends were cut back, 4 bases at V and 10 bases at J, with 11 bases in the middle. Germline CDR1 and CDR2: KGHSH and LQKENI. The CDR3 covers 13 residues. CDR3 DNA sequence: TGTGCCAGCTCACAGTCCCCCGGATCACCCCTCCACTTT. This translates into CASSQSPGSPLHF.

This clone was observed a single time. The chain joins TRBV5-6 to TRBJ2-4, with 8 positions matching TRBD1. This CDR3 comprises 16 residues. After removal of 0 bases from V and 9 bases from J, the junction contained 11 bases not matched to a gene. From germline, CDR1 is SGHDT and CDR2 YYEEEE. The CDR3 nucleotides read TGTGCCAGCAGCTTGGGGGTGGCAGGGGGCGCAGGCATTCAGTACTTC. It yields the protein CASSLGVAGGAGIQYF.

J is TRBJ1-4 and V is TRBV7-2; D is ambiguous. Trimming took off 8 bases at V and 4 bases at J, with 8 bases between the two ends. Germline CDR1 is SGHTA and CDR2 is FQGNSA. This CDR3 comprises 12 residues. Written as DNA, the CDR3 is TGTGCCAGCCGAGGCGGTAATGAAAAACTGTTTTTT. Amino acid sequence: CASRGGNEKLFF. Using reference TRBV7-2 and TRBJ1-4 for the parts outside the CDR3, the full variable domain is GAGVSQSPSNKVTEKGKDVELRCDPISGHTALYWYRQSLGQGLEFLIYFQGNSAPDKSGLPSDRFSAERTGGSVSTLTIQRTQQEDSAVYLCASRGGNEKLFFGSGTQLSVL.

The rearrangement links TRBV7-9 to TRBJ2-1; the D is unclear. Germline CDR1 reads SEHNR; CDR2 reads FQNEAQ (reference sequence). The V end lost 2 bases, the J end lost 8 bases, and 7 bases lay between the germline ends. This CDR3 has 12 amino acids. CDR3 sequence (DNA): TGTGCCAGCAGCTTAAACAGCGATGAGCAGTTCTTC. This translates into CASSLNSDEQFF.

The rearrangement uses TRBV15 and TRBJ2-1; 7 bases agree with TRBD1. The CDR3 has 16 amino acids. The ends lost 0 bases at V and 6 bases at J; junction bases unmatched: 8. Germline V gene lookup returns CDR1 LNHNV and CDR2 YYDKDF (reference sequence). DNA of the CDR3: TGTGCCACCAGCAGAGATAGAACGGACAGGCCCAATGAGCAGTTCTTC. This gives the protein CATSRDRTDRPNEQFF. Drawing the rest from reference TRBV15 and TRBJ2-1, the complete variable domain is DAMVIQNPRYQVTQFGKPVTLSCSQTLNHNVMYWYQQKSSQAPKLLFHYYDKDFNNEADTPDNFQSRRPNTSFCFLDIRSPGLGDTAMYLCATSRDRTDRPNEQFFGPGTRLTVL.

This clone appeared once. The chain recombines TRBV9 with TRBJ1-1; 7 bases align to TRBD1. Unmatched junction bases numbered 7, after V lost 4 bases and J lost 1 base. Germline V gene lookup returns CDR1 SGDLS and CDR2 YYNGEE. The CDR3 has 15 amino acids. CDR3 amino acids: CASSPDRVRNTEAFF. The DNA for the CDR3 is TGTGCCAGCAGCCCCGACAGGGTTCGGAACACTGAAGCTTTCTTT.

This chain links TRBV5-1 with TRBJ2-7; TRBD1 matches 8 bases. Germline V gene lookup returns CDR1 SGHRS and CDR2 YFSETQ. The junction had 5 bases not matched to a gene; V was cut back by 3 bases and J by 3 bases. The CDR3 loop spans 14 amino acids. This CDR3 is CASSSGQGHYEQYF. Here the CDR3 DNA reads TGCGCCAGCAGCTCCGGACAGGGTCACTACGAGCAGTACTTC. Complete variable domain (other parts from reference TRBV5-1 and TRBJ2-7): KAGVTQTPRYLIKTRGQQVTLSCSPISGHRSVSWYQQTPGQGLQFLFEYFSETQRNKGNFPGRFSGRQFSNSRSEMNVSTLELGDSALYLCASSSGQGHYEQYFGPGTRLTVT.

The chain combines TRBV14 with TRBJ2-5; 7 nucleotides align to TRBD2. V dropped 6 bases and J dropped 2; count of bases not matched to a gene: 9. The CDR3 runs 15 residues. Germline loops: CDR1 SGHDN, CDR2 FVKESK. This CDR3 is CASSPGGRGQETQYF. The CDR3 DNA reads TGTGCCAGCAGTCCAGGCGGGAGAGGACAAGAGACCCAGTACTTC.

This chain links TRBV19 with TRBJ1-2, with D perhaps matching TRBD1 (5 bases). The germline CDR1 and CDR2 sequences are LNHDA and SQIVND (reference sequence). There are 13 residues in the CDR3. Trimming took 6 bases from V and 6 from J, leaving 14 bases between them. The CDR3 DNA sequence: TGTGCCAGTAGATGGGGGACTCTGGATGGCTACACCTTC. This translates into CASRWGTLDGYTF.